What follows describes a single T cell receptor (beta chain). What it binds is not known. Per the germline V gene, CDR1 is SGHVS and CDR2 is FQNEAQ. Losses at the gene ends were 3 bases for V and 2 bases for J; bases not matched to a gene: 4. The CDR3 is 14 residues long. This entry comes from a study of cytomegalovirus exposure and HLA in healthy donors. Overall study findings and caveats: A classifier reportedly called cytomegalovirus status with high sensitivity and specificity. The study labeled 150 to 200 TCR beta chains cytomegalovirus-associated. Follow-up analysis seemed to connect common viral pathogens with several of the most significant clusters identified.

A multiplex PCR was run with 60 Vbeta primers and 13 Jbeta primers. In the original workflow: It was a later analysis that counted tens of millions of unique TCR beta chains, of which roughly 11 million were shared. Assay used: immunoSEQ multiplex PCR; TCRdb lists only in-frame clones, some missing. V and J calls and clone size are those listed in that table; D and trimming were worked out from the DNA. The table lists fewer than 150,000 clones, more than 70% of them singletons. The sequence came from a woman aged 25 to 39 in good health and CMV-seropositive. Sequencing was done on a sample of PBMCs. This chain links TRBV7-8 with TRBJ2-7; 7 nucleotides line up with TRBD1. Here the CDR3 reads CASSFMQGAYEQYF. CDR3 coding DNA: TGTGCCAGCAGCTTCATGCAGGGGGCCTACGAGCAGTACTTC.